The 7 T cell receptor beta chains below all came from one sample that was sequenced in a study of T-cell memory formation after mild COVID-19. MiXCR, applied by TCRdb to the 5' RACE reads, yields one record per CDR3 protein. The sample carries roughly 350,000 distinct CDR3 sequences, over 25% recorded once. The sample was PBMCs or a T cell subset sorted from them (not recorded which). Receptor source: an adult woman who had mild COVID-19 (a few samples of this study predate the infection). Cell type and time point are not known.

This clonotype showed up just a few times. This chain connects TRBV12-3 or TRBV12-4 to TRBJ1-6; 7 nucleotides agree with TRBD1. The CDR3 is 14 amino acids. Unmatched junction bases numbered 4, after V lost 6 bases and J lost 5 bases. In DNA form, the CDR3 reads TGTGCCAGCAGCTCCGGGACAGATAATTCACCCCTCCACTTT. It specifies CASSSGTDNSPLHF.

V and J are TRBV20-1 and TRBJ1-5; D call uncertain. The CDR3 covers 13 residues. Trimming removed 0 bases from V and 2 bases from J, with 5 bases in between. CDR1 and CDR2 (germline): DFQATT, SNEGSKA (reference sequence). The CDR3 protein is CSARDGGNQPQHF. The CDR3 DNA sequence: TGCAGTGCTAGAGATGGGGGCAATCAGCCCCAGCATTTT.

V is TRBV4-1 and J is TRBJ2-2, with 9 positions matching TRBD2. V lost 3 bases to trimming and J lost 0 bases; unmatched junction nucleotides: 14. There are 20 residues in the CDR3. Germline V gene lookup returns CDR1 MGHRA and CDR2 YSYEKL. The CDR3 DNA reads TGCGCCAGCAGCCACTTTGTGGTAGCGGGAGATCGCTCGAACACCGGGGAGCTGTTTTTT. Encoded protein: CASSHFVVAGDRSNTGELFF.

The CDR3 loop reads CASSPPAVETQYF. CDR3 coding DNA: TGTGCCAGCTCACCACCGGCAGTCGAGACCCAGTACTTC. The rearrangement joins TRBV18 to TRBJ2-5; D is unresolved. Germline assignment: CDR1 KGHSH and CDR2 LQKENI. This CDR3 has 13 amino acids. V was pared by 0 bases and J by 5 bases, with 7 bases between.

This clonotype occurred a few times. The chain recombines TRBV29-1 with TRBJ2-1; the match to TRBD1 covers 8 bases. CDR1 is SQVTM and CDR2 is ANQGSEA in the germline V gene. CDR3 length: 13 residues. Losses at the gene ends were 4 bases for V and 9 bases for J; bases not matched to a gene: 8. The CDR3: CSVAETGVREQFF. For the CDR3, the DNA is TGCAGCGTTGCCGAGACAGGGGTACGTGAGCAGTTCTTC.

The V gene is TRBV19, the J gene TRBJ2-7; no definite D call. The germline V and J ends were trimmed by 9 bases and 5 bases, with 17 bases remaining between them. CDR3 length: 13 residues. Looked up from germline, CDR1 is LNHDA and CDR2 is SQIVND (reference sequence). In DNA form, the CDR3 reads TGTGCCAGCTCTGTACGTAGTGGTGACGAGCAGTACTTC. It yields the protein CASSVRSGDEQYF.

In DNA form, the CDR3 reads TGTGCCATCAGTGAGGGACAGGGGTACGAGCAGTACTTC. Protein product: CAISEGQGYEQYF. J is TRBJ2-7 and V is TRBV10-3; 9 bases agree with TRBD1. This CDR3 is 13 amino acids long. Germline values: CDR1 ENHRY, CDR2 SYGVKD. The V segment lost 2 bases and the J segment 4 bases; nucleotides outside the gene matches: 0.